The 24 T cell receptor beta chains below all came from one sample that was sequenced in a study of graft-versus-host responses after intestinal transplantation. These TCRs are of unknown antigen specificity. Clones were read by immunoSEQ multiplex PCR, and TCRdb kept only the in-frame ones, dropping some. Among around 50,000 clones, about 81% were seen once, and the ten largest hold roughly 0.45%. The material sequenced was unstimulated CD4+ T cells sorted from spleen or lymph node cells, taken before transplant. All receptors come from a human donor who was the organ donor for an intestinal transplant.

The chain recombines TRBV6-1 with TRBJ1-5; 9 bases map to TRBD1. The germline V gene has CDR1 MNHNS and CDR2 SASEGT. This CDR3 is built from 15 residues. Unmatched junction bases numbered 6, after V lost 4 bases and J lost 5 bases. CDR3 amino acids: CASSVKDRGDQPQHF. The CDR3 bases are TGTGCCAGCAGTGTAAAGGACAGGGGAGATCAGCCCCAGCATTTT.

This clone was seen just once. The chain employs TRBV4-1 and TRBJ2-4; D is unresolved. The length of the CDR3 is 14 residues. Germline CDR1 and CDR2: MGHRA and YSYEKL. Trimming stripped 1 base from V and 0 bases from J, with 4 bases between. The CDR3 region is CASSQGGAKNIQYF. The CDR3 DNA follows: TGCGCCAGCAGCCAAGGGGGAGCCAAAAACATTCAGTACTTC.

The chain employs TRBV6-6 and TRBJ2-7; 10 nucleotides agree with TRBD1. Germline assignment: CDR1 MNHNY and CDR2 SVGAGI (reference sequence). Unmatched junction bases numbered 6, after V lost 6 bases and J lost 4 bases. CDR3 length equals 14 residues. The CDR3 sequence is CASSLPGQGYEQYF. In DNA form, the CDR3 reads TGTGCCAGCAGCCTCCCGGGACAGGGGTACGAGCAGTACTTC.

The chain recombines TRBV7-9 with TRBJ1-6; tentatively, D is TRBD1 (6 bases). Germline assignment: CDR1 SEHNR and CDR2 FQNEAQ (reference sequence). V lost 5 bases and J lost 5, with 7 bases in between. CDR3 length equals 13 residues. The CDR3 region is CASSGTNNSPLHF. In DNA, the CDR3 is TGTGCCAGCAGCGGGACAAATAATTCACCCCTCCACTTT.

The rearrangement joins TRBV18 to TRBJ2-3; TRBD2 aligns across 13 bases. This CDR3 has 16 residues. V was pared by 2 bases and J by 3 bases, with 2 bases of the junction left unmatched. The germline CDR1 and CDR2 sequences are KGHSH and LQKENI. Written as DNA, the CDR3 is TGTGCCAGCTCACCAAGGGGACTAGCGGGGACAGATACGCAGTATTTT. The encoded protein is CASSPRGLAGTDTQYF.

This clone showed up just once. This chain joins TRBV30 and TRBJ2-2; D is perhaps TRBD1 (5 bases). V lost 3 bases and J 7 bases, leaving 12 bases between the germline ends. The CDR3 runs to 13 residues. Germline CDR1 GTSNPN, CDR2 SVGIG (reference sequence). The CDR3 loop is CAWRTRQFGELFF. The CDR3 coding sequence is TGTGCCTGGAGGACAAGACAGTTCGGGGAGCTGTTTTTT.

This clone was picked up one time. This rearrangement joins TRBV7-2 to TRBJ2-3, with D possibly matching TRBD2 (5 bases). Trimming took 11 bases from V and 1 from J, leaving 13 bases between them. The V gene's germline CDR1 is SGHTA and CDR2 FQGNSA. This CDR3 has 13 amino acids. CDR3 sequence reads: CACGRVGTDTQYF. CDR3 in DNA: TGTGCCTGTGGGCGGGTGGGCACAGATACGCAGTATTTT.

The V call is TRBV4-3, the J call TRBJ2-1, with 10 nucleotides matching TRBD2. The CDR3 runs to 16 residues. In germline, CDR1 is LGHNA, CDR2 YSLEER. After removal of 1 base from V and 0 bases from J, the junction contained 0 bases not matched to a gene. CDR3 sequence (DNA): TGCGCCAGCAGCCAAGCTAGCGGGAGCTCCTACAATGAGCAGTTCTTC. This gives the protein CASSQASGSSYNEQFF.

The rearrangement joins TRBV9 to TRBJ1-1; D is unresolved. This CDR3 comprises 15 residues. Germline CDR1 reads SGDLS; CDR2 reads YYNGEE. Trimming stripped 6 bases from V and 0 bases from J, with 15 bases between. The CDR3 DNA sequence: TGTGCCAGCACTACAGCGACCAGCATGAACACTGAAGCTTTCTTT. Translating it yields CASTTATSMNTEAFF. The whole variable domain, filled in from reference TRBV9 and TRBJ1-1, reads DSGVTQTPKHLITATGQRVTLRCSPRSGDLSVYWYQQSLDQGLQFLIQYYNGEERAKGNILERFSAQQFPDLHSELNLSSLELGDSALYFCASTTATSMNTEAFFGQGTRLTVV.

The V call is TRBV4-1, the J call TRBJ1-5, with TRBD1 matching over 9 bases. The CDR3 runs to 16 residues. Trimming removed 1 base from V and 1 base from J; junction bases left unmatched: 2. Germline V lookup: CDR1 MGHRA, CDR2 YSYEKL. The CDR3 here is CASSQAGTGSNQPQHF. CDR3 bases: TGCGCCAGCAGCCAAGCCGGGACAGGGAGCAATCAGCCCCAGCATTTT.

The rearrangement uses TRBV19 and TRBJ1-1; TRBD1 matches at 7 bases. CDR3 size: 13 residues. The germline gives CDR1 LNHDA, CDR2 SQIVND (reference sequence). The trim removed 6 bases at V and 0 bases at J, leaving 1 base unmatched. In nucleotides, the CDR3 is TGTGCCAGTAGAGACAGGGTGAACACTGAAGCTTTCTTT. It yields the protein CASRDRVNTEAFF.

The V gene is TRBV7-2, the J gene TRBJ1-5; the D gene is possibly TRBD1 (6 bases). The CDR3 totals 15 residues. CDR1 SGHTA and CDR2 FQGNSA come from the germline V gene. Trimming removed 1 base at V and 6 bases at J, with 13 bases between. The CDR3 nucleotides read TGTGCCAGCAGCTTAGACGGACAGAAGGGTCAGCCCCAGCATTTT. This translates into CASSLDGQKGQPQHF.

This sequence joins TRBV18 and TRBJ2-1; 14 nucleotides align to TRBD2. Losses at the gene ends were 3 bases for V and 9 bases for J; bases not matched to a gene: 10. Germline lookup yields CDR1 KGHSH and CDR2 LQKENI. CDR3 size: 17 residues. The CDR3 nucleotides are TGTGCCAGCTCACCTAAGGGGACTAGCGGGAGTACGGGTGAGCAGTTCTTC. Amino acid sequence: CASSPKGTSGSTGEQFF.

The rearrangement links TRBV12-5 to TRBJ1-2; 7 bases match TRBD1. The CDR3 has 13 amino acids. V lost 3 bases, J lost 7 bases, and 5 bases stayed unmatched. From germline, CDR1 is LGHNT and CDR2 FRNRAP. CDR3 region: CASGFSRGVGYTF. The DNA of the CDR3 is TGTGCTAGTGGTTTCAGCAGGGGGGTTGGCTACACCTTC.

DNA of the CDR3: TGCGCCAGCAGCTGGAAGACTAGCGGGGGGGCAGATACGCAGTATTTT. It encodes CASSWKTSGGADTQYF. The chain employs TRBV5-1 and TRBJ2-3; 14 positions match TRBD2. The J segment lost 4 bases and the V segment lost 3 bases, leaving 4 bases of the junction unmatched. There are 16 residues in the CDR3. CDR1 and CDR2 from the germline V gene are SGHRS and YFSETQ.

Only one count was recorded for this clone. The chain recombines TRBV27 with TRBJ1-6; TRBD1 matches 7 bases. Germline V gives CDR1 MNHEY, CDR2 SMNVEV (reference sequence). The J segment lost 8 bases and the V segment lost 6 bases, leaving 13 bases of the junction unmatched. The CDR3 sequence is 16 residues long. Here the CDR3 DNA reads TGTGCCAGCAGCCATACAGGGGTTGGAATTGATTCACCCCTCCACTTT. It yields the protein CASSHTGVGIDSPLHF.

The chain is built from TRBV29-1 and TRBJ1-1; D call uncertain. Trimming left V 4 bases short and J 0 bases short, with 9 bases between. CDR1 and CDR2 (germline): SQVTM, ANQGSEA. This CDR3 is 13 amino acids long. In DNA, the CDR3 is TGCAGCGTTGGTATCGGGTTGAACACTGAAGCTTTCTTT. It is translated as CSVGIGLNTEAFF.

The chain has TRBV4-1 and TRBJ2-3; D is uncertain. With 0 bases removed from V and 4 bases from J, the gap between germline ends came to 8 bases. CDR1 is MGHRA, CDR2 YSYEKL, per germline. The CDR3 has 14 residues. The CDR3 sequence: CASSQEGNADTQYF. CDR3 nucleotide sequence: TGCGCCAGCAGCCAAGAGGGGAATGCAGATACGCAGTATTTT.

The gene calls are TRBV15 and TRBJ1-2; 7 bases match TRBD1. The junction had 9 bases not matched to a gene; V was cut back by 1 base and J by 4 bases. CDR3 length: 16 residues. Germline lookup yields CDR1 LNHNV and CDR2 YYDKDF (reference sequence). CDR3 nucleotides: TGTGCCACCAGCAGAGCCCGACAGGGAAGGGGCTATGGCTACACCTTC. It translates to CATSRARQGRGYGYTF.

The chain is built from TRBV18 and TRBJ2-7, with D tentatively TRBD1 (6 bases). The CDR3 totals 15 residues. Looked up from germline, CDR1 is KGHSH and CDR2 is LQKENI. V gave up 1 base and J gave up 4 bases, with 14 bases separating them. CDR3 coding DNA: TGTGCCAGCTCACCACTGAGCAGGGGCGAGTACGAGCAGTACTTC. Amino acids: CASSPLSRGEYEQYF.

This chain uses TRBV9 with TRBJ2-1; 14 bases fit TRBD2. The germline CDR1 and CDR2 sequences are SGDLS and YYNGEE. The CDR3 is made up of 16 amino acids. The trim removed 4 bases at V and 4 bases at J, leaving 4 bases unmatched. The CDR3 DNA is TGTGCCAGCAGCTCCCGACTAGCGGGGGGGTACAATGAGCAGTTCTTC. This encodes CASSSRLAGGYNEQFF.

The chain employs TRBV7-2 and TRBJ1-6, with TRBD1 identical over 7 bases. Germline V lookup: CDR1 SGHTA, CDR2 FQGNSA. The V segment lost 5 bases and the J segment 5 bases; nucleotides outside the gene matches: 9. The CDR3 is made up of 16 amino acids. The DNA of the CDR3 is TGTGCCAGCAGCCAACCGACAGGGCTGAATAATTCACCCCTCCACTTT. This codes for CASSQPTGLNNSPLHF.

The chain couples TRBV4-1 to TRBJ1-1; tentative D call: TRBD1 (5 bases). Between the trimmed V and J ends, which lost 3 bases and 3 bases, there was a span of 5 bases. This CDR3 has 12 amino acids. Looked up from germline, CDR1 is MGHRA and CDR2 is YSYEKL. In DNA, the CDR3 is TGCGCCAGCAGCCACAGGGACACTGAAGCTTTCTTT. Translating gives CASSHRDTEAFF.

The chain has TRBV10-3 and TRBJ2-3; tentative D call: TRBD2 (5 bases). There are 14 residues in the CDR3. Between the trimmed V and J ends, which lost 7 bases and 2 bases, there was a span of 13 bases. CDR1 ENHRY and CDR2 SYGVKD come from the germline V gene. The CDR3 DNA sequence: TGTGCCATCATGGTGGGCGGGTCCACAGATACGCAGTATTTT. Protein sequence: CAIMVGGSTDTQYF.